This TCR beta chain came from a study of vaccination and CD4 T cells after COVID-19. Scientists ran DNA taken from cultured CD4+ T cells through the Oncomine TCR Beta short-read assay for sequencing. TCRdb redid the calling of the PCR reads with MiXCR, one entry per CDR3 protein. The data hold 20,000 to 25,000 distinct CDR3 sequences, with roughly 45% observed a single time. V lost 4 bases and J lost 4; bases outside the gene matches: 10. Germline lookup yields CDR1 SGHRS and CDR2 YFSETQ. The CDR3 is 15 residues long. The treatment: approximately nine-day PBMC culture with coronavirus spike peptide pools or control peptides (ViraFEST assay). ViraFEST grew antigen-specific T cells using peptide pools, then sequenced TCRs. Notes on this clonotype: Antigen specificity is unknown.

The rearrangement uses TRBV5-1 and TRBJ1-1, with 7 bases identical to TRBD1. Sequencing was carried out using CD4+ T cells from blood, cultured in vitro. This TCR came from a human donor who had recovered from COVID-19. The CDR3 sequence is CASSGGTEAFTEAFF. The CDR3 DNA follows: TGCGCCAGCAGCGGCGGGACAGAGGCTTTCACTGAAGCTTTCTTT.